What follows are 24 T cell receptor beta chains derived from one specimen sequenced in a study of shared clonotypes between healthy human individuals. Sequencing used immunoSEQ multiplex PCR; TCRdb keeps in-frame clones, though not all of them. The table has fewer than 1.8 million clones, approximately 98.5% seen once. Sequenced material: naive CD4+ T cells sorted from blood. Subset given: CD45RA+ positively selected. These TCRs come from a man aged 30 to 45 in good health.

The rearrangement joins TRBV2 to TRBJ1-1, with TRBD1 identical over 7 bases. This CDR3 is 14 amino acids long. Per germline, CDR1 SNHLY and CDR2 FYNNEI. The V gene end was trimmed by 6 bases and the J gene end by 4 bases; junction bases not matched to a gene: 8. The CDR3 DNA is TGTGCCAGCAGGAACCAGGGGGGACCCACTGAAGCTTTCTTT. This gives the protein CASRNQGGPTEAFF.

The J gene is TRBJ1-1, the V gene TRBV25-1; D may be TRBD1 (6 bases). V was clipped by 6 bases and J by 4 bases, with 12 bases between them. The CDR3 has 13 residues. CDR1 MGHDK and CDR2 SYGVNS come from the germline V gene. The CDR3 DNA reads TGTGCCAGCAGCCACAGGGTGGGCACTGAAGCTTTCTTT. It translates to CASSHRVGTEAFF.

In its sample, this clone was seen once. Other DNA sequences of this sample code for an identical CDR3. The rearrangement uses TRBV5-1 and TRBJ2-1, with D perhaps TRBD2 (5 bases). Germline CDR1 is SGHRS and CDR2 is YFSETQ. The CDR3 contains 15 residues. V was pared by 0 bases and J by 0 bases, with 7 bases between. The CDR3 sequence is CASSLAGDSYNEQFF. CDR3 nucleotides: TGCGCCAGCAGCTTGGCCGGGGACTCCTACAATGAGCAGTTCTTC.

The V and J genes are TRBV18 and TRBJ1-2; tentatively, D is TRBD1 (6 bases). The V gene lost 1 base and the J gene lost 2 bases, with 17 bases spanning the gap. CDR1 KGHSH and CDR2 LQKENI come from the germline V gene. The CDR3 loop spans 17 amino acids. This chain's CDR3 is CASSPLRLQGVNYGYTF. DNA for the CDR3: TGTGCCAGCTCACCACTGCGTTTACAGGGTGTAAACTATGGCTACACCTTC.

This sequence joins TRBV4-2 and TRBJ1-5; D is perhaps TRBD1 (6 bases). The ends were cut back, 0 bases at V and 2 bases at J, with 11 bases in the middle. Germline CDR1 LGHNA, CDR2 YNFKEQ. The CDR3 length is 16 residues. In DNA, the CDR3 is TGTGCCAGCAGCCAAGATCGGGGGGGCGGCAATCAGCCCCAGCATTTT. Amino acid sequence: CASSQDRGGGNQPQHF.

This chain joins TRBV27 and TRBJ1-5; perhaps TRBD1 as D (6 bases). The V and J ends lost 5 bases and 2 bases respectively, with 25 bases between them. CDR1 and CDR2 (germline): MNHEY, SMNVEV (reference sequence). CDR3 length: 19 residues. The DNA of the CDR3 is TGTGCCAGCAGTGCGCAGGCCCACAGGGTTGGGGAGGGCAATCAGCCCCAGCATTTT. Amino acids: CASSAQAHRVGEGNQPQHF.

The V call is TRBV6-1, the J call TRBJ1-2; a weak D match, TRBD1 (5 bases). The V end lost 4 bases, the J end lost 6 bases, and 15 bases lay between the germline ends. From germline, CDR1 is MNHNS and CDR2 SASEGT. The length of the CDR3 is 14 residues. CDR3: CASSAPRRGHGYTF. CDR3 sequence (DNA): TGTGCCAGCAGTGCTCCCCGGCGGGGCCATGGCTACACCTTC.

This chain links TRBV29-1 with TRBJ1-1, with TRBD1 as a possible D gene (5 bases). Germline loops: CDR1 SQVTM, CDR2 ANQGSEA. Trimming shortened V by 2 bases and J by 1 base, and 11 bases separated the two germline ends. This CDR3 has 14 residues. For the CDR3, the DNA is TGCAGCGTTGAACGACAGTTGCCGAACACTGAAGCTTTCTTT. Translation gives CSVERQLPNTEAFF.

The chain uses TRBV5-8 and TRBJ1-2; the D is unclear. V was shortened by 0 bases and J by 0 bases, with 12 bases between the two germline ends. The V gene's germline CDR1 is SGHTS and CDR2 YDEGEE. This CDR3 has 16 residues. CDR3 sequence (DNA): TGTGCCAGCAGCTTGGAAGCACTACTGTCTAACTATGGCTACACCTTC. Amino acid sequence: CASSLEALLSNYGYTF.

The chain combines TRBV5-1 with TRBJ2-3; the D is unclear. CDR3 length: 14 amino acids. V dropped 0 bases and J dropped 2 bases, with 7 bases sitting between them. Germline values: CDR1 SGHRS, CDR2 YFSETQ. The CDR3 DNA follows: TGCGCCAGCAGCTTGGACTCCATCACAGATACGCAGTATTTT. Its protein is CASSLDSITDTQYF.

The V and J genes are TRBV28 and TRBJ1-2; perhaps TRBD1 as D (6 bases). Per germline, CDR1 MDHEN and CDR2 SYDVKM. This CDR3 spans 16 amino acids. Trimming took 3 bases from V and 0 from J, leaving 14 bases between them. The CDR3, as DNA: TGTGCCAGCAGTTTCCCGCAGGGGACCACTAACTATGGCTACACCTTC. It codes for CASSFPQGTTNYGYTF.

V gene TRBV28 combines with J gene TRBJ1-5; the D gene is possibly TRBD1 (6 bases). Per the germline V gene, CDR1 is MDHEN and CDR2 is SYDVKM. The CDR3 loop spans 16 amino acids. Trimming left V 5 bases short and J 4 bases short, with 18 bases between. As DNA, the CDR3 is TGTGCCAGCAGTGCGAAATCAGGGGTAAGGAATCAGCCCCAGCATTTT. Translated: CASSAKSGVRNQPQHF. Supplemented by reference TRBV28 and TRBJ1-5, the full variable domain reads DVKVTQSSRYLVKRTGEKVFLECVQDMDHENMFWYRQDPGLGLRLIYFSYDVKMKEKGDIPEGYSVSREKKERFSLILESASTNQTSMYLCASSAKSGVRNQPQHFGDGTRLSIL.

The rearrangement links TRBV19 to TRBJ2-1, with 11 nucleotides matching TRBD2. The CDR3 spans 16 residues. Germline V gene data show CDR1 as LNHDA and CDR2 as SQIVND (reference sequence). Trimming at V came to 4 bases and at J to 7 bases, leaving 9 bases not matched to a gene. This chain's CDR3 is CASSTRLAGGRNEQFF. The CDR3 nucleotides read TGTGCCAGTAGTACTCGGCTAGCGGGAGGACGGAATGAGCAGTTCTTC.

The chain joins TRBV6-4 to TRBJ1-2, with a tentative D call TRBD1 (5 bases). V lost 1 base, J lost 3 bases, and 15 bases lay in between. Germline V lookup: CDR1 MRHNA, CDR2 SNTAGT. CDR3 size: 16 residues. In nucleotides, the CDR3 is TGTGCCAGCAGTGACTTACCTCGAGACAGATACTATGGCTACACCTTC. Protein product: CASSDLPRDRYYGYTF.

V and J are TRBV7-6 and TRBJ2-5, with D unclear. V dropped 4 bases and J dropped 0 bases, with 15 bases sitting between them. CDR1 is SGHVS, CDR2 FNYEAQ, per germline. This CDR3 contains 16 residues. CDR3 residues: CASSYSGAEYQETQYF. DNA of the CDR3: TGTGCCAGCAGCTACTCCGGCGCGGAATACCAAGAGACCCAGTACTTC.

The chain recombines TRBV28 with TRBJ1-1, with D possibly matching TRBD1 (6 bases). V was cut by 5 bases and J by 4 bases, with 23 bases left in between. The CDR3 loop spans 17 amino acids. Germline CDR1 reads MDHEN; CDR2 reads SYDVKM. CDR3 nucleotides: TGTGCCAGCAGTCTGCTTAGGGCAGCAAGCAGGGGCACTGAAGCTTTCTTT. Its translation: CASSLLRAASRGTEAFF.

The chain uses TRBV10-3 and TRBJ2-1; maybe TRBD1 (5 bases). The germline V gene encodes CDR1 ENHRY and CDR2 SYGVKD. Trimming took off 4 bases at V and 5 bases at J, with 12 bases between the two ends. This CDR3 comprises 14 residues. The CDR3 protein is CAISVLDRNNEQFF. The CDR3 DNA is TGTGCCATCAGTGTGTTAGACAGAAACAATGAGCAGTTCTTC.

The rearrangement links TRBV7-9 to TRBJ2-1; 7 bases agree with TRBD2. This CDR3 has 17 amino acids. Germline loops: CDR1 SEHNR, CDR2 FQNEAQ (reference sequence). The J segment lost 2 bases and the V segment lost 5 bases, leaving 12 bases of the junction unmatched. CDR3 nucleotide sequence: TGTGCCAGCAGCCGTATTAATAGCGGGCAAACCTACAATGAGCAGTTCTTC. Translation gives CASSRINSGQTYNEQFF.

The chain couples TRBV5-1 to TRBJ2-7, with TRBD1 matching over 9 bases. There are 14 residues in the CDR3. Germline trimming cut 4 bases from V and 4 bases from J; bases unmatched to any gene: 6. In germline, CDR1 is SGHRS, CDR2 YFSETQ. The CDR3: CASSVPGQGYEQYF. For the CDR3, the DNA is TGCGCCAGCAGCGTACCGGGACAGGGTTACGAGCAGTACTTC.

As for this clone: The sample holds other DNA sequences that translate to the same CDR3. This rearrangement joins TRBV5-1 to TRBJ2-7; D possibly corresponds to TRBD1 (6 bases). The CDR3 is made up of 14 amino acids. The germline V and J ends were trimmed by 0 bases and 2 bases, with 9 bases remaining between them. The germline V gene encodes CDR1 SGHRS and CDR2 YFSETQ. This CDR3 is CASSLVRGTYEQYF. CDR3 DNA: TGCGCCAGCAGCTTGGTTAGGGGGACCTACGAGCAGTACTTC.

The rearrangement joins TRBV4-1 to TRBJ2-1; 8 bases match TRBD2. The germline gives CDR1 MGHRA, CDR2 YSYEKL. J was trimmed by 4 bases and V by 1 base; bases with no gene match: 12. This CDR3 comprises 18 residues. CDR3 nucleotides: TGCGCCAGCAGCCAAGGTCAAGGAAGCGGGAGATTATACAATGAGCAGTTCTTC. Encoded protein: CASSQGQGSGRLYNEQFF.

This clone was detected once. The CDR3 nucleotides are TGTGCCAGTAGTATATACAGCGGCGGCACAGATACGCAGTATTTT. Its translation: CASSIYSGGTDTQYF. The rearrangement uses TRBV19 and TRBJ2-3; possibly TRBD2 for D (5 bases). The V end lost 2 bases, the J end lost 1 base, and 10 bases lay between the germline ends. Per the germline V gene, CDR1 is LNHDA and CDR2 is SQIVND (reference sequence). The CDR3 runs 15 residues.

J is TRBJ2-1 and V is TRBV5-1; TRBD1 matches at 12 bases. The J segment lost 0 bases and the V segment lost 0 bases, leaving 4 bases of the junction unmatched. CDR1 and CDR2 (germline): SGHRS, YFSETQ. The CDR3 covers 18 residues. CDR3 sequence: CASSLGDRGLGSYNEQFF. CDR3 nucleotide sequence: TGCGCCAGCAGCTTGGGGGACAGGGGGCTCGGCTCCTACAATGAGCAGTTCTTC.

Comments on this clone: Other DNA variants within this sample encode the same CDR3. The chain links TRBV9 to TRBJ2-3; TRBD1 is a possible D gene (6 bases). Germline V gene sequence: CDR1 SGDLS, CDR2 YYNGEE. The CDR3 runs to 14 residues. Between the trimmed V and J ends, which lost 4 bases and 2 bases, there was a span of 11 bases. The CDR3 loop reads CASSTRTDTDTQYF. The CDR3 region has the DNA TGTGCCAGCAGCACCCGGACAGACACAGATACGCAGTATTTT.